This TCR beta chain was observed in a study of T cell responses to AZD1222 COVID-19 vaccine. The CDR3 loop spans 15 amino acids. Germline CDR1 reads KGHSH; CDR2 reads LQKENI. Trimming took 1 base from V and 7 from J; bases not matched to a gene: 8. Some clones are missing from TCRdb's copy, which holds only in-frame ones; the method was immunoSEQ multiplex PCR. The data contain 100,000 to 120,000 clones, around nine tenths of them singletons. The chain uses TRBV18 and TRBJ1-2; TRBD1 matches at 8 bases. Sequencing was performed on peripheral blood, taken 28 days after the second AZD1222 dose. The origin of this receptor is an adult who received the AZD1222 COVID-19 vaccine. CDR3 protein: CASSPQRQGAFGYTF. Here the CDR3 DNA reads TGTGCCAGCTCACCACAGCGTCAGGGGGCCTTTGGCTACACCTTC.